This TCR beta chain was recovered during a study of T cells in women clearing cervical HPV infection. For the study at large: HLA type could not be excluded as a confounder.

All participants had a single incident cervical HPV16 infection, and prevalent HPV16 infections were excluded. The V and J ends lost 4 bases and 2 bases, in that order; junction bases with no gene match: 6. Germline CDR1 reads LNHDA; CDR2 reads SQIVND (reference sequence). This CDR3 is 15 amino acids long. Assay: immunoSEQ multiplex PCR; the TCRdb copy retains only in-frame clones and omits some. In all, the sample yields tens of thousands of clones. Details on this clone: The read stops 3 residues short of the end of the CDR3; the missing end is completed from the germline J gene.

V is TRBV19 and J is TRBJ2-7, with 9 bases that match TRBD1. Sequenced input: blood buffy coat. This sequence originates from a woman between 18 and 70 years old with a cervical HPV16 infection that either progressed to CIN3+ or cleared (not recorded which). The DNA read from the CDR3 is TGTGCCAGTAGTACCCGACAGGGGGGTCCCTACGAG. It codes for CASSTRQGGPYE. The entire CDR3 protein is CASSTRQGGPYEQYF.